The rows below give T cell receptor beta chains drawn from one sample of a study of technical replicates of blood from a handful of donors. The table came from immunoSEQ multiplex PCR; TCRdb's copy has only in-frame clones and leaves some out. The table records approximately 50,000 clones, about 95% of them present only once. Sequencing was done on a sample of T cells isolated from PBMCs. All receptors come from a human donor in good health. CDR3s include the opening cysteine and the closing phenylalanine or tryptophan. Fields, in order: CDR3 protein, CDR3 DNA, V gene, clone size, J gene, D gene. D genes are given only for firm matches. Clone size is given for some rows only: seen once, a few or many times, or a class if the clone is expanded.

CDR3: CASSLVGENTGELFF
DNA: TGTGCCAGCAGCTTAGTGGGAGAAAATACCGGGGAGCTGTTTTTT
V: TRBV7-8
size: .
J: TRBJ2-2
D: .

CDR3: CASSQGASGQPQHF
DNA: TGTGCCAGCAGCCAAGGGGCTTCAGGTCAGCCCCAGCATTTT
V: TRBV14
size: .
J: TRBJ1-5
D: .

CDR3: CASSPPGQSYEQYF
DNA: TGTGCCAGCAGCCCACCAGGACAGAGCTACGAGCAGTACTTC
V: TRBV7-9
size: .
J: TRBJ2-7
D: .

CDR3: CASSLWTGANEQFF
DNA: TGCGCCAGCAGCCTATGGACAGGGGCAAATGAGCAGTTCTTC
V: TRBV5-1
size: .
J: TRBJ2-1
D: TRBD1

CDR3: CASSLAMGQYTDTQYF
DNA: TGCGCCAGCAGCTTGGCCATGGGACAGTACACAGATACGCAGTATTTT
V: TRBV5-1
size: .
J: TRBJ2-3
D: TRBD1

CDR3: CASSLGLSAGVEETQYF
DNA: TGTGCCAGCAGTTTAGGGCTTTCAGCGGGAGTGGAAGAGACCCAGTACTTC
V: TRBV28
size: .
J: TRBJ2-5
D: TRBD2

CDR3: CASSPDYNTDTQYF
DNA: TGTGCCAGCAGCCCGGACTATAACACAGATACGCAGTATTTT
V: TRBV11-2
size: .
J: TRBJ2-3
D: .

CDR3: CASRANHSYGETQYF
DNA: TGTGCCAGCAGGGCCAATCATAGCTATGGGGAGACCCAGTACTTC
V: TRBV11-2
size: .
J: TRBJ2-5
D: .

CDR3: CASSEGLARSTEQFF
DNA: TGTGCCAGCAGCGAGGGACTAGCGAGGAGTACTGAGCAGTTCTTC
V: TRBV9
size: .
J: TRBJ2-1
D: TRBD2

CDR3: CASSDTSGGSDEQFF
DNA: TGCGCCAGCAGTGATACTAGCGGGGGGTCGGATGAGCAGTTCTTC
V: TRBV10-2
size: .
J: TRBJ2-1
D: TRBD2

CDR3: CASSLYNRGGDYGYTF
DNA: TGTGCCAGCAGCTTGTACAACAGGGGAGGCGACTATGGCTACACCTTC
V: TRBV5-4
size: .
J: TRBJ1-2
D: TRBD1

CDR3: CASSLGLAEEQYF
DNA: TGCGCCAGCAGCTTGGGACTAGCCGAAGAGCAGTACTTC
V: TRBV5-1
size: .
J: TRBJ2-7
D: TRBD2

CDR3: CASSLGGTAQSYEQYF
DNA: TGCGCCAGCAGCTTGGGAGGGACAGCACAATCCTACGAGCAGTACTTC
V: TRBV5-1
size: .
J: TRBJ2-7
D: TRBD1

CDR3: CASSPPGIDEKLFF
DNA: TGTGCCAGCAGCCCCCCCGGGATTGATGAAAAACTGTTTTTT
V: TRBV9
size: .
J: TRBJ1-4
D: .

CDR3: CASSFGTGFDNSGNTIYF
DNA: TGTGCCAGCAGCTTCGGGACAGGGTTTGATAACTCTGGAAACACCATATATTTT
V: TRBV11-3
size: .
J: TRBJ1-3
D: TRBD1

CDR3: CASSFQTGAEQYF
DNA: TGTGCCAGCAGCTTCCAGACAGGGGCCGAGCAGTACTTC
V: TRBV9
size: .
J: TRBJ2-7
D: TRBD1

CDR3: CASSGGYEQYF
DNA: TGTGCCAGCAGCGGAGGTTACGAGCAGTACTTC
V: TRBV5-4
size: .
J: TRBJ2-7
D: .

CDR3: CSVESLGTQYF
DNA: TGCAGCGTTGAAAGTCTAGGAACGCAGTATTTT
V: TRBV29-1
size: .
J: TRBJ2-3
D: .

CDR3: CASSPLIGDNEKLFF
DNA: TGTGCCAGCTCACCATTGATAGGGGATAATGAAAAACTGTTTTTT
V: TRBV18
size: .
J: TRBJ1-4
D: .

CDR3: CASSLELGTGELFF
DNA: TGCGCCAGCAGCTTGGAACTAGGGACCGGGGAGCTGTTTTTT
V: TRBV5-1
size: .
J: TRBJ2-2
D: .

CDR3: CSVELAGGSYEQYF
DNA: TGCAGCGTTGAATTAGCGGGAGGTTCCTACGAGCAGTACTTC
V: TRBV29-1
size: .
J: TRBJ2-7
D: TRBD2

CDR3: CAIENGTYRLGAYNEQFF
DNA: TGTGCCATAGAAAACGGGACTTACCGGCTTGGCGCCTACAATGAGCAGTTCTTC
V: TRBV10-3
size: .
J: TRBJ2-1
D: .

CDR3: CASSLVDRGETQYF
DNA: TGCGCCAGCAGCTTGGTTGACAGGGGAGAGACCCAGTACTTC
V: TRBV5-1
size: .
J: TRBJ2-5
D: TRBD1

CDR3: CSGEDRGTSTEAFF
DNA: TGCAGCGGTGAAGACAGGGGTACTTCGACTGAAGCTTTCTTT
V: TRBV29-1
size: few
J: TRBJ1-1
D: TRBD1

CDR3: CASSSLVVPRKDRGARGANVLTF
DNA: TGCGCCAGCAGCTCCCTGGTTGTCCCCAGGAAGGACAGGGGGGCGAGGGGGGCCAACGTCCTGACTTTC
V: TRBV5-1
size: .
J: TRBJ2-6
D: TRBD1

CDR3: CASSPWGSSNGEQYF
DNA: TGTGCCAGCAGTCCCTGGGGATCTAGCAATGGCGAGCAGTACTTC
V: TRBV28
size: .
J: TRBJ2-7
D: .

CDR3: CASSPWDRRSYEQYF
DNA: TGTGCCAGCTCACCATGGGACAGGAGATCCTACGAGCAGTACTTC
V: TRBV18
size: .
J: TRBJ2-7
D: TRBD1

CDR3: CASSLEGQGLYGYTF
DNA: TGTGCCAGCAGCTTAGAAGGACAGGGGCTCTATGGCTACACCTTC
V: TRBV7-8
size: .
J: TRBJ1-2
D: TRBD1

CDR3: CASSEGANTEAFF
DNA: TGTGCCAGCAGCGAGGGGGCGAACACTGAAGCTTTCTTT
V: TRBV7-9
size: .
J: TRBJ1-1
D: TRBD1

CDR3: CATSRDGARSGGGETQYF
DNA: TGTGCCACCAGCAGAGATGGGGCTCGAAGCGGGGGTGGAGAGACCCAGTACTTC
V: TRBV15
size: .
J: TRBJ2-5
D: TRBD2

CDR3: CASSLRRQGETQYF
DNA: TGTGCCAGCAGCTTACGTCGGCAGGGAGAGACCCAGTACTTC
V: TRBV13
size: once
J: TRBJ2-5
D: .

CDR3: CSVGGNGNTIYF
DNA: TGCAGCGTTGGAGGGAATGGAAACACCATATATTTT
V: TRBV29-1
size: .
J: TRBJ1-3
D: .

CDR3: CACHRDTSNEQYF
DNA: TGTGCCTGCCACCGGGACACCTCTAACGAGCAGTACTTC
V: TRBV5-4
size: .
J: TRBJ2-7
D: .

CDR3: CASSFKQGWTEAFF
DNA: TGTGCCAGCAGCTTTAAACAGGGGTGGACTGAAGCTTTCTTT
V: TRBV7-2
size: .
J: TRBJ1-1
D: TRBD1

CDR3: CASTEGDGYTF
DNA: TGCGCCAGCACGGAGGGAGACGGCTACACCTTC
V: TRBV5-1
size: .
J: TRBJ1-2
D: .

CDR3: CASSLNPTGMGYNSPLHF
DNA: TGTGCCAGCAGCTTAAACCCAACCGGGATGGGATATAATTCACCCCTCCACTTT
V: TRBV11-3
size: once
J: TRBJ1-6
D: .

CDR3: CAISEQTGGLAGGQETQYF
DNA: TGTGCCATCAGTGAGCAAACTGGGGGACTAGCGGGGGGCCAAGAGACCCAGTACTTC
V: TRBV10-3
size: .
J: TRBJ2-5
D: TRBD2

CDR3: CASSLSPQPVNNEQYF
DNA: TGTGCCAGCAGCTTAAGTCCACAGCCTGTGAATAACGAGCAGTACTTC
V: TRBV7-2
size: .
J: TRBJ2-7
D: .

CDR3: CASSPPGTVSSDTQYF
DNA: TGTGCCAGCAGCCCCCCCGGGACAGTTTCTTCGGATACGCAGTATTTT
V: TRBV9
size: .
J: TRBJ2-3
D: TRBD1

CDR3: CASSPETGGGTGELFF
DNA: TGTGCCAGCAGCCCAGAAACAGGGGGAGGCACCGGGGAGCTGTTTTTT
V: TRBV28
size: once
J: TRBJ2-2
D: TRBD1

CDR3: CASSASEATGELFF
DNA: TGTGCCAGCAGCGCCTCTGAGGCAACCGGGGAGCTGTTTTTT
V: TRBV9
size: .
J: TRBJ2-2
D: .

CDR3: CASSDGGTNLNEQFF
DNA: TGTGCCAGTAGTGATGGGGGGACCAACCTCAATGAGCAGTTCTTC
V: TRBV19
size: .
J: TRBJ2-1
D: .

CDR3: CAISSPGGELFF
DNA: TGTGCCATCAGTTCCCCCGGCGGGGAGCTGTTTTTT
V: TRBV10-3
size: .
J: TRBJ2-2
D: .

CDR3: CASSPSGANVLTF
DNA: TGTGCCAGCAGCCCTTCTGGGGCCAACGTCCTGACTTTC
V: TRBV11-3
size: .
J: TRBJ2-6
D: .

CDR3: CASRDRGPITEAFF
DNA: TGTGCCAGCCGGGACAGGGGGCCGATCACTGAAGCTTTCTTT
V: TRBV19
size: .
J: TRBJ1-1
D: TRBD1

CDR3: CASSPGQGVNEKLFF
DNA: TGTGCCAGCAGCCCCGGACAGGGGGTTAATGAAAAACTGTTTTTT
V: TRBV5-4
size: once
J: TRBJ1-4
D: TRBD1

CDR3: CASLGVTDTQYF
DNA: TGTGCCAGCCTAGGGGTCACAGATACGCAGTATTTT
V: TRBV28
size: .
J: TRBJ2-3
D: .

CDR3: CASSVRGQNTEAFF
DNA: TGTGCCAGCAGCGTAAGGGGACAGAACACTGAAGCTTTCTTT
V: TRBV9
size: .
J: TRBJ1-1
D: .